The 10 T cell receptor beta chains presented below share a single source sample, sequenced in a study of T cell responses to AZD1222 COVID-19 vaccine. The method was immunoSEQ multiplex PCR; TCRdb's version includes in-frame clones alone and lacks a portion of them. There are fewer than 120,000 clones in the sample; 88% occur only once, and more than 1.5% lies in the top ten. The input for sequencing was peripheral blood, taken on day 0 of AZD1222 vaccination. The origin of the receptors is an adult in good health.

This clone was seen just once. CDR3 amino acids: CASSLSGGGALETQYF. CDR3 DNA sequence: TGTGCCAGCAGCTTATCGGGCGGGGGGGCCCTCGAGACCCAGTACTTC. The V and J genes are TRBV7-7 and TRBJ2-5; TRBD2 aligns across 9 bases. The CDR3 sequence is 16 residues long. Per germline, CDR1 SSHAT and CDR2 FNYEAQ (reference sequence). The V and J ends lost 2 bases and 5 bases, in that order; junction bases with no gene match: 9.

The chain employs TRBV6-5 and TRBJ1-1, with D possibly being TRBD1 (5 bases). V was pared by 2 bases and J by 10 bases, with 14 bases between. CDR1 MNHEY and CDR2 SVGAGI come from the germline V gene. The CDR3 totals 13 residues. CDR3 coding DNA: TGTGCCAGCAGTTACGCATCCGTGGGGGGAGCTTTCTTT. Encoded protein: CASSYASVGGAFF.

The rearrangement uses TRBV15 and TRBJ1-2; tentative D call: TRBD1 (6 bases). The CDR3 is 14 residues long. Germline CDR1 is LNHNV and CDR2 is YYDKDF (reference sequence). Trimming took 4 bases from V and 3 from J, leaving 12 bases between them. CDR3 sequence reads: CATSKRGEDYGYTF. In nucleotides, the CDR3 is TGTGCCACCAGCAAAAGGGGGGAAGACTATGGCTACACCTTC.

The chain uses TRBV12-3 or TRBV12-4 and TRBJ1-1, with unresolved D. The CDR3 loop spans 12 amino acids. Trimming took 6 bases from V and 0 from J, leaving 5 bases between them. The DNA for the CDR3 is TGTGCCAGCAGGACTTTGAACACTGAAGCTTTCTTT. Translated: CASRTLNTEAFF.

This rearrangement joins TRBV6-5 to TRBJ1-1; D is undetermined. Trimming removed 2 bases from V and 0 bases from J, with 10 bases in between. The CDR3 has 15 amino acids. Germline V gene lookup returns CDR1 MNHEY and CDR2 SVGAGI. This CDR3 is CASSYLGAMNTEAFF. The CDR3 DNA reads TGTGCCAGCAGTTACCTGGGAGCCATGAACACTGAAGCTTTCTTT.

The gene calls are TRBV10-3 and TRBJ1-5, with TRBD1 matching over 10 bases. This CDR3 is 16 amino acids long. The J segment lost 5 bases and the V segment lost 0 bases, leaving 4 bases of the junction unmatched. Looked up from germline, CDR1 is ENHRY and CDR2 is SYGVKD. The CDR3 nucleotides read TGTGCCATCAGTGAGTCGGGACAGGGGCCCGATCAGCCCCAGCATTTT. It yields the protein CAISESGQGPDQPQHF.

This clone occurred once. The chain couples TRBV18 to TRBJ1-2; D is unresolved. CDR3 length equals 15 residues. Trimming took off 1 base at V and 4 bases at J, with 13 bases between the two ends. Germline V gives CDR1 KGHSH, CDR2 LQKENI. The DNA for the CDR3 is TGTGCCAGCTCACCACAAAGTGAGGTTGGCTATGGCTACACCTTC. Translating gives CASSPQSEVGYGYTF.

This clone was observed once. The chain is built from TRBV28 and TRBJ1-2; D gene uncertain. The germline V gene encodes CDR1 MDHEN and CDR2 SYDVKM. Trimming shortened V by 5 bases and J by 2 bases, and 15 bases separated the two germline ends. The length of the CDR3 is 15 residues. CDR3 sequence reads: CASSPIGQDNYGYTF. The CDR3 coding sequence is TGTGCCAGCAGTCCCATTGGGCAGGACAACTATGGCTACACCTTC.

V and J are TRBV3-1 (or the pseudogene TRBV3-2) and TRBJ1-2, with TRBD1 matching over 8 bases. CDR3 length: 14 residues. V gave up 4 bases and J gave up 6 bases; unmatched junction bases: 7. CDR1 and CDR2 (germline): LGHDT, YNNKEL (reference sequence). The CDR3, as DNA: TGTGCCAGCAGCCGTCTTCGACAGGGGCATGGCTACACCTTC. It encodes CASSRLRQGHGYTF.

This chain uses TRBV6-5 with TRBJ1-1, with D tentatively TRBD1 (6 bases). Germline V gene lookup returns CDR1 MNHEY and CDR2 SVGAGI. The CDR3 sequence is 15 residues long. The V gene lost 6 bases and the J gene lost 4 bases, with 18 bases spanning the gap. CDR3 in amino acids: CASSPGRRGGTEAFF. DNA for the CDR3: TGTGCCAGCAGCCCGGGCCGCAGGGGAGGCACTGAAGCTTTCTTT.